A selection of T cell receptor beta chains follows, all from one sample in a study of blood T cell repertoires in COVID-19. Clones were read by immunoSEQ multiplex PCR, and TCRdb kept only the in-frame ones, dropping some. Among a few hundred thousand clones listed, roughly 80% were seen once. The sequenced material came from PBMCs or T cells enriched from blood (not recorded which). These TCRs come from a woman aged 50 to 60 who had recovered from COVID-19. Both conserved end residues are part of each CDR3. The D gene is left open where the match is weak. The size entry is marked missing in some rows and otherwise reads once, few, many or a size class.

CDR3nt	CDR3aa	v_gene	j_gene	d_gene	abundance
TGCGCCAGCAGCCCGGAGGGTGGGTCGAACTTGAACACTGAAGCTTTCTTT	CASSPEGGSNLNTEAFF	TRBV5-1	TRBJ1-1	-	once
TGTGCCTGGAGTTCCGGGTCCACCACCGGGGAGCTGTTTTTT	CAWSSGSTTGELFF	TRBV30	TRBJ2-2	-	many
TGTGCCAGCAGGCGAGACAGGGTTTCAACCTACGGGTACGAGCAGTACTTC	CASRRDRVSTYGYEQYF	TRBV6-6	TRBJ2-7	TRBD1	-
TGCAGTGCTAGTGACAGGGAGGCTGGGCTGGGAGAAAAACTGTTTTTT	CSASDREAGLGEKLFF	TRBV20-1	TRBJ1-4	TRBD1	-
TGTGCCAGCTCGCCGGGACAGGATTATGGCTACACCTTC	CASSPGQDYGYTF	TRBV18	TRBJ1-2	TRBD1	-
TGTGCCTTTGGCTGGACAGGGGGCAATCAGCCCCAGCATTTT	CAFGWTGGNQPQHF	TRBV30	TRBJ1-5	TRBD1	-
TGTGCCAGCAGCCCCAGAGGAGAGTCGCAGTATTTT	CASSPRGESQYF	TRBV4-2	TRBJ2-3	-	-
TGTGCCAGCAGCTCAAATGGGCAGAGCTCCGGGGAGCTGTTTTTT	CASSSNGQSSGELFF	TRBV7-3	TRBJ2-2	-	-
TGTGCCAGCAGCCAACCACCGGGACTAGCTGCAGATACGCAGTATTTT	CASSQPPGLAADTQYF	TRBV4-2	TRBJ2-3	TRBD2	-
TGTGCCAGCTCACCGGTTGGGACAGGGAGCAATCAGCCCCAGCATTTT	CASSPVGTGSNQPQHF	TRBV18	TRBJ1-5	TRBD1	-
TGTGCCAGCAGCTCCCCGGTAGGCGGTGAAAGCACTGAAGCTTTCTTT	CASSSPVGGESTEAFF	TRBV7-9	TRBJ1-1	-	-
TGCGCCAGCAGCCAAGGGCTCACAGGGGGAGCCGGGGAGCTGTTTTTT	CASSQGLTGGAGELFF	TRBV4-3	TRBJ2-2	TRBD1	-
TGCGCCAGCAGTAAGTTGGACATACAAGAGACCCAGTACTTC	CASSKLDIQETQYF	TRBV5-1	TRBJ2-5	-	-
TGTGCCAGCAGCTTAGAGGGAAGGCGGACAGGGGGCTTTGATGGCTACACCTTC	CASSLEGRRTGGFDGYTF	TRBV7-2	TRBJ1-2	TRBD1	-
TGTGCCAGTAGCATTACGGGACAGACACTCTCTGGGGCCAACGTCCTGACTTTC	CASSITGQTLSGANVLTF	TRBV19	TRBJ2-6	TRBD1	-
TGTGCAGATCAAGCAGGGCCAGGGGCACCCCTCCACTTT	CADQAGPGAPLHF	TRBV28	TRBJ1-6	-	-
TGTGCCAGCAGCACAGCTGCGATAACTAATGAAAAACTGTTTTTT	CASSTAAITNEKLFF	TRBV9	TRBJ1-4	-	-
TGTGCCAGCAGCTTGGTGGGACAGAATGAGCAGTTCTTC	CASSLVGQNEQFF	TRBV5-4	TRBJ2-1	TRBD1	once
TGTGCCAGCAGCCTAAGTATCCTACTAGCGGGCGAGCAGTACTTC	CASSLSILLAGEQYF	TRBV11-3	TRBJ2-7	TRBD2	-
TGTGCCTGGGGGACAAGCCAGAACACTGAAGCTTTCTTT	CAWGTSQNTEAFF	TRBV30	TRBJ1-1	-	-
TGTGCCTGGAGTTCGGGGGATCGAAACACTGAAGCTTTCTTT	CAWSSGDRNTEAFF	TRBV30	TRBJ1-1	-	-
TGTGCCAGCACCTCATCCCGGTGGAGCGGGAGGTCCTACAATGAGCAGTTCTTC	CASTSSRWSGRSYNEQFF	TRBV2	TRBJ2-1	TRBD2	-
TGTGCCTGGAGTTATATCCGTGCAGGGACCTACGAGCAGTACTTC	CAWSYIRAGTYEQYF	TRBV30	TRBJ2-7	-	-
TGCGCCAGCAGCCGACAAGGGACTAGCGGGAGGGCACTACCCGCGAATGATGAGCAGTTCTTC	CASSRQGTSGRALPANDEQFF	TRBV5-1	TRBJ2-1	TRBD2	-
TGTGCCAGCAGGGGGCTGAACACTGAAGCTTTCTTT	CASRGLNTEAFF	TRBV11-1	TRBJ1-1	-	-